The 14 T cell receptor beta chains in this list originate from one sample, sequenced in a study of STAT3 mutations in large granular lymphocyte leukemia (dated by TCRdb to about 2019). The paper's findings and limits, for the study overall: At least one immunodominant TCRbeta clonotype was present in every T-LGLL patient, and multiple immunodominant subclonotypes appeared in about half of the T-LGLL patients.

For these receptors, no antigen is known. The library was built by means of the immunoSEQ multiplex PCR assay. TCRdb took this table from immuneACCESS and kept in-frame rearrangements with V and J called. Such tables lack part of the clones; where checked against another copy, unresolved V genes explain under half of the gap, and the rest is unexplained. Recorded for this sample are 8,000 to 13,000 clones; 70% to 90% of them occurred a single time. The top ten clones comprise about 27% of the sample. The sequencing sample was made of peripheral blood mononuclear cells. Every receptor here comes from a man in his 60s with T-cell large granular lymphocyte leukemia. Some clones in this sample may be carry-over from other donors' samples. The age is the age at diagnosis.

This clone was counted only a few times. The chain recombines TRBV29-1 with TRBJ1-1; no clear D. The V end was cut by 2 bases, the J end by 3 bases, with 10 bases between. Germline lookup yields CDR1 SQVTM and CDR2 ANQGSEA. The CDR3 is made up of 13 amino acids. The CDR3 nucleotides are TGCAGCGTTGAAAAGGGCCAGGACACTGAAGCTTTCTTT. This encodes CSVEKGQDTEAFF.

The chain is built from TRBV27 and TRBJ1-4; D might be TRBD1 (6 bases). The CDR3 is 14 residues long. CDR1 is MNHEY and CDR2 is SMNVEV in the germline V gene (reference sequence). V lost 4 bases and J lost 7, with 13 bases in between. CDR3 amino acids: CASSSNRGGEKLFF. Here the CDR3 DNA reads TGTGCCAGCAGTTCAAACAGAGGGGGTGAAAAACTGTTTTTT.

As DNA, the CDR3 is TGTGCCAGCAGTGAAGCGCTTTCGGCAGGGATGTATAATTCACCCCTCCACTTT. As protein: CASSEALSAGMYNSPLHF. This chain uses TRBV2 with TRBJ1-6; weak D call: TRBD1 (5 bases). V lost 0 bases and J 4 bases, leaving 16 bases between the germline ends. Germline V gives CDR1 SNHLY, CDR2 FYNNEI. This CDR3 comprises 18 residues.

J is TRBJ2-1 and V is TRBV7-2; the D is unclear. Germline V gene lookup returns CDR1 SGHTA and CDR2 FQGNSA. V dropped 2 bases and J dropped 7 bases, with 9 bases sitting between them. This CDR3 contains 13 residues. The CDR3 region has the DNA TGTGCCAGCAGCTTAAGGCGTAGTAATGAGCAGTTCTTC. This gives the protein CASSLRRSNEQFF.

This chain connects TRBV10-1 to TRBJ2-7, with TRBD2 identical over 11 bases. The germline V gene encodes CDR1 WNHNN and CDR2 SYGVQD (reference sequence). This CDR3 spans 17 amino acids. Trimming at V came to 3 bases and at J to 3 bases, leaving 10 bases not matched to a gene. The DNA of the CDR3 is TGCGCCAGCAGTGATGGGACTAGCGGTTCCCTCTTCTACGAGCAGTACTTC. Translation: CASSDGTSGSLFYEQYF.

This chain links TRBV2 with TRBJ1-2, with 10 bases lining up with TRBD1. Trimming removed 9 bases from V and 5 bases from J; junction bases left unmatched: 3. This CDR3 comprises 12 residues. Germline V gives CDR1 SNHLY, CDR2 FYNNEI. The CDR3 DNA follows: TGTGCCAGGCGACAGGGGGCTTATGGCTACACCTTC. Translated: CARRQGAYGYTF.

The CDR3 region has the DNA TGTGCCAGCAGCTTGGCGAGGGGGACTTACGAGCAGTACTTC. It codes for CASSLARGTYEQYF. The chain joins TRBV5-8 to TRBJ2-7, with D perhaps being TRBD1 or TRBD2 (6 bases each). Deletions cut 0 bases from V and 4 bases from J, with 11 bases between. The V gene's germline CDR1 is SGHTS and CDR2 YDEGEE. The CDR3 is made up of 14 amino acids.

The chain couples TRBV6-6 to TRBJ1-1; no definite D call. V was cut by 8 bases and J by 5 bases, with 9 bases left in between. Germline V lookup: CDR1 MNHNY, CDR2 SVGAGI (reference sequence). The CDR3 is 11 amino acids. The CDR3 bases are TGTGCCAGCCACCAAGGGACTGAAGCTTTCTTT. Its protein is CASHQGTEAFF.

The CDR3 nucleotides read TGTGCCAGCAGCCCCGGACAGGATTCGAACACTGAAGCTTTCTTT. Amino acids: CASSPGQDSNTEAFF. The chain carries TRBV9 and TRBJ1-1, with 7 bases lining up with TRBD1. This CDR3 is 15 amino acids long. Germline trimming cut 4 bases from V and 1 base from J; bases unmatched to any gene: 7. The V gene's germline CDR1 is SGDLS and CDR2 YYNGEE.

This rearrangement joins TRBV29-1 to TRBJ1-1; a weak D match, TRBD1 (5 bases). In germline, CDR1 is SQVTM, CDR2 ANQGSEA. The CDR3 spans 13 residues. V was trimmed by 6 bases and J by 1 base, leaving 12 bases between them. The CDR3 nucleotides read TGCAGCGTAACCCGAGGACAGAACACTGAAGCTTTCTTT. Amino acids: CSVTRGQNTEAFF. The full variable domain, its missing parts supplied by reference TRBV29-1 and TRBJ1-1, is SAVISQKPSRDICQRGTSLTIQCQVDSQVTMMFWYRQQPGQSLTLIATANQGSEATYESGFVIDKFPISRPNLTFSTLTVSNMSPEDSSIYLCSVTRGQNTEAFFGQGTRLTVV.

The rearrangement uses TRBV7-9 and TRBJ1-6, with a weak D call TRBD1 (5 bases). Trimming took 10 bases from V and 4 from J, leaving 8 bases between them. CDR3 size: 12 residues. CDR1 is SEHNR and CDR2 is FQNEAQ in the germline V gene (reference sequence). The CDR3 nucleotides read TGTGCCATCGAGGGGTATAATTCACCCCTCCACTTT. Translating it yields CAIEGYNSPLHF.

The chain combines TRBV20-1 with TRBJ1-2; D uncertain. The ends were cut back, 4 bases at V and 7 bases at J, with 10 bases in the middle. Germline V CDR1 and CDR2: DFQATT, SNEGSKA (reference sequence). The CDR3 runs 11 residues. The CDR3 spells CSATRGRGYTF. The CDR3 DNA is TGCAGTGCTACCAGAGGTCGTGGCTACACCTTC.

The rearrangement links TRBV27 to TRBJ1-5, with TRBD1 matching over 7 bases. The germline V gene has CDR1 MNHEY and CDR2 SMNVEV (reference sequence). The CDR3 runs 16 residues. J gave up 4 bases and V 8 bases, and 14 bases lay outside the gene matches. The CDR3 spells CASAARGLDTNQPQHF. CDR3 DNA: TGTGCCAGCGCGGCCAGGGGGTTAGATACGAATCAGCCCCAGCATTTT.

V gene TRBV11-1 combines with J gene TRBJ2-5; TRBD2 aligns across 8 bases. The CDR3 has 16 amino acids. Germline-derived CDR1 and CDR2 are SGHAT and FQDESV (reference sequence). V lost 5 bases to trimming and J lost 1 base; unmatched junction nucleotides: 9. Written as DNA, the CDR3 is TGTGCCAGCAGCCCGCCCCAGCGGGAGCGCCAAGAGACCCAGTACTTC. This encodes CASSPPQRERQETQYF.